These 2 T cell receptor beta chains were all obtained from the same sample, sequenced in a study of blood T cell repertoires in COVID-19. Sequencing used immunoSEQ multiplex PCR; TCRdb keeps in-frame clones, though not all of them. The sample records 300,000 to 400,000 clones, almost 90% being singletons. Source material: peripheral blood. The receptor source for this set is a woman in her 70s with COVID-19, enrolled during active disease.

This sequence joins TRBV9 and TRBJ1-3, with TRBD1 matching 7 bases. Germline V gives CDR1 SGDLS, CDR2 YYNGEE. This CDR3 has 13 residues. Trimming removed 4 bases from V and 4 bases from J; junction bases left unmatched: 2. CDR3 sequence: CASSSRGGNTIYF. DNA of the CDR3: TGTGCCAGCAGCAGCAGGGGGGGAAACACCATATATTTT.

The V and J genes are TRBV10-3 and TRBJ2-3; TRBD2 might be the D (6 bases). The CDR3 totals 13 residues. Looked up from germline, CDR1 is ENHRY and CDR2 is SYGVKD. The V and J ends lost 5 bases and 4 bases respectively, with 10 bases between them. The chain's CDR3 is CAISTLASDTQYF. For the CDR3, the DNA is TGTGCCATCAGTACTCTAGCGTCAGATACGCAGTATTTT.